A single sample gave rise to the 27 T cell receptor beta chains below, sequenced in a study of human versus mouse CDR3 diversity and MHC coevolution. The data were produced by immunoSEQ multiplex PCR, yet TCRdb's version contains in-frame clones alone and is incomplete. This table has some 80,000 clones, under 95% appearing once. The sequenced material came from naive CD4+ T cells from blood. Subset noted: CD45RO-negative CD62L-positive naive CD4 T cells. These receptors originate from a person between 30 and 69 years old in good health.

The chain has TRBV27 and TRBJ1-6; D may be TRBD1 (6 bases). This CDR3 region has 13 residues. Germline values: CDR1 MNHEY, CDR2 SMNVEV (reference sequence). With 8 bases removed from V and 6 bases from J, the gap between germline ends came to 11 bases. The CDR3 region is CASQGQINSPLHF. The CDR3 DNA reads TGTGCCAGCCAGGGGCAGATTAATTCACCCCTCCACTTT.

This chain links TRBV10-3 with TRBJ2-3, with TRBD2 identical over 9 bases. Germline V gene sequence: CDR1 ENHRY, CDR2 SYGVKD. CDR3 length equals 14 residues. V shed 4 bases, J shed 4 bases, and the junction held 3 bases outside the gene matches. In DNA, the CDR3 is TGTGCCATCAGTGCGGTAGCGGGAGCAGATACGCAGTATTTT. Protein product: CAISAVAGADTQYF.

This clone was seen just once. This sequence joins TRBV2 and TRBJ1-2; 8 nucleotides agree with TRBD1. CDR3 size: 13 residues. The J segment lost 4 bases and the V segment lost 4 bases, leaving 2 bases of the junction unmatched. In germline, CDR1 is SNHLY, CDR2 FYNNEI. CDR3: CASSGDRPYGYTF. CDR3 sequence (DNA): TGTGCCAGCAGTGGGGACAGGCCCTATGGCTACACCTTC.

The V call is TRBV5-8, the J call TRBJ2-2; D perhaps matches TRBD2 (5 bases). CDR3 length: 14 amino acids. V lost 2 bases and J 4 bases, leaving 9 bases between the germline ends. The germline CDR1 and CDR2 sequences are SGHTS and YDEGEE. CDR3 region: CASSFLAGTGELFF. The CDR3 nucleotides read TGTGCCAGCAGCTTCCTAGCTGGCACCGGGGAGCTGTTTTTT. The full variable domain, in which reference TRBV5-8 and TRBJ2-2 provide the parts outside the CDR3, is EAGVTQSPTHLIKTRGQQATLRCSPISGHTSVYWYQQALGLGLQFLLWYDEGEERNRGNFPPRFSGRQFPNYSSELNVNALELEDSALYLCASSFLAGTGELFFGEGSRLTVL.

The rearrangement links TRBV5-1 to TRBJ2-1; 12 bases fit TRBD2. Trimming at V came to 4 bases and at J to 7 bases, leaving 6 bases not matched to a gene. CDR1 and CDR2 from the germline V gene are SGHRS and YFSETQ. This CDR3 spans 15 amino acids. For the CDR3, the DNA is TGCGCCAGCAGCCTGACTAGCGGGGGAAGGAATGAGCAGTTCTTC. Translating gives CASSLTSGGRNEQFF.

This clone was counted between two and nine times. This chain joins TRBV18 and TRBJ1-2; D possibly corresponds to TRBD1 (6 bases). Trimming took 4 bases from V and 4 from J, leaving 10 bases between them. CDR1 and CDR2 from the germline V gene are KGHSH and LQKENI. The CDR3 loop spans 13 amino acids. The CDR3 spells CASSLDSSYGYTF. For the CDR3, the DNA is TGTGCCAGCTCACTGGACAGCTCCTATGGCTACACCTTC.

This chain joins TRBV2 and TRBJ1-1; D may be TRBD1 (5 bases). V was trimmed by 6 bases and J by 5 bases, leaving 16 bases between them. The germline CDR1 and CDR2 sequences are SNHLY and FYNNEI. The CDR3 has 14 amino acids. Written as DNA, the CDR3 is TGTGCCAGCAGAAACCAGGTCGGGGGAACTGAAGCTTTCTTT. This encodes CASRNQVGGTEAFF.

In this sample, this clone turned up a few times. V gene TRBV21-1 combines with J gene TRBJ1-6; the DNA was not compared with TRBD1, the D call given in the table. TRBV21-1 is deemed a pseudogene. The CDR3 covers 16 residues. The DNA of the CDR3 is TGTGCCAGCACAACTCTCCGGACAGGGTTTAATTCACCCCTCCACTTT. As protein: CASTTLRTGFNSPLHF.

Only a few counts were recorded for this clone. The chain carries TRBV2 and TRBJ1-4; 7 positions match TRBD1. V was clipped by 6 bases and J by 7 bases; unmatched bases: 11. Germline values: CDR1 SNHLY, CDR2 FYNNEI. CDR3 length: 15 amino acids. DNA of the CDR3: TGTGCCAGCAGCGAGGCTGGGACAGTGGGTGAAAAACTGTTTTTT. This translates into CASSEAGTVGEKLFF.

The chain combines TRBV15 with TRBJ2-7, with TRBD1 matching over 11 bases. The CDR3 is made up of 14 amino acids. Germline values: CDR1 LNHNV, CDR2 YYDKDF (reference sequence). V trimming: 5 bases; J trimming: 1 base; junction bases outside the gene matches: 1. Here the CDR3 reads CATSRDRGSYEQYF. CDR3 bases: TGTGCCACCAGCCGGGACAGGGGGTCCTACGAGCAGTACTTC.

V is TRBV6-1 and J is TRBJ1-6, with D uncertain. Trimming pared 1 base from V and 9 bases from J, leaving 10 bases between. CDR3 length: 14 amino acids. Germline values: CDR1 MNHNS, CDR2 SASEGT. DNA for the CDR3: TGTGCCAGCAGTGAAGTCTTGAGGAGTTCACCCCTCCACTTT. Residues: CASSEVLRSSPLHF.

The genes are TRBV10-1 and TRBJ1-5, with TRBD1 as a possible D gene (5 bases). Germline V gene data show CDR1 as WNHNN and CDR2 as SYGVQD (reference sequence). V gave up 4 bases and J gave up 4 bases, with 11 bases separating them. The CDR3 is 14 amino acids. CDR3 DNA: TGCGCCAGCAGTGCAGGGTTTGGAAATCAGCCCCAGCATTTT. Its translation: CASSAGFGNQPQHF.

The CDR3 nucleotides read TGTGCCAGCAGCTCTGGGAGGGACCCGACACCCCTCCACTTT. Its translation is CASSSGRDPTPLHF. This sequence joins TRBV5-4 and TRBJ1-6, with TRBD1 as a possible D gene (5 bases). Germline CDR1 is SGHNT and CDR2 is YYREEE (reference sequence). V was trimmed by 3 bases and J by 11 bases, leaving 15 bases between them. The length of the CDR3 is 14 residues.

This clone came up once. The chain links TRBV6-5 to TRBJ1-4; 7 nucleotides line up with TRBD1. V trimming: 4 bases; J trimming: 4 bases; junction bases outside the gene matches: 3. This CDR3 has 14 residues. Germline CDR1 and CDR2: MNHEY and SVGAGI. The CDR3 here is CASSLGQINEKLFF. CDR3 nucleotide sequence: TGTGCCAGCAGTTTGGGACAGATTAATGAAAAACTGTTTTTT.

This chain joins TRBV7-2 and TRBJ1-3; no clear D gene. The length of the CDR3 is 15 residues. V dropped 2 bases and J dropped 3 bases, with 11 bases sitting between them. Germline V gene sequence: CDR1 SGHTA, CDR2 FQGNSA. In DNA form, the CDR3 reads TGTGCCAGCAGCTTATCCGGGGTAGTTGGAAACACCATATATTTT. Amino acids: CASSLSGVVGNTIYF.

The J gene is TRBJ2-5, the V gene TRBV5-1; 10 nucleotides agree with TRBD1. The J call may not be correct, given that the DNA end is closer to TRBJ2-7. Germline lookup yields CDR1 SGHRS and CDR2 YFSETQ. This CDR3 comprises 15 residues. In DNA form, the CDR3 reads TGCGCCAGCAGCCCCCCGGGACAGGGGCCCCACGAGCAGTACTTC. It codes for CASSPPGQGPHEQYF.

The gene calls are TRBV30 and TRBJ1-5; unclear D gene. Trimming stripped 8 bases from V and 3 bases from J, with 14 bases between. Germline loops: CDR1 GTSNPN, CDR2 SVGIG (reference sequence). The CDR3 length is 13 residues. The CDR3 spells CARTVRLNQPQHF. As DNA, the CDR3 is TGTGCCCGGACGGTAAGACTCAATCAGCCCCAGCATTTT.

The chain is built from TRBV5-1 and TRBJ2-1; the match to TRBD2 covers 9 bases. Germline values: CDR1 SGHRS, CDR2 YFSETQ. V dropped 0 bases and J dropped 4; count of bases not matched to a gene: 2. This CDR3 region has 15 residues. The CDR3 nucleotides are TGCGCCAGCAGCTTGGGACTAGCGGAGTACAATGAGCAGTTCTTC. Protein: CASSLGLAEYNEQFF.

The chain couples TRBV10-3 to TRBJ2-1; 9 bases line up with TRBD2. The length of the CDR3 is 15 residues. The germline V gene has CDR1 ENHRY and CDR2 SYGVKD. J was trimmed by 5 bases and V by 10 bases; bases with no gene match: 12. The DNA for the CDR3 is TGTGCCACCACCCGGAGTAGCGGGGGAAACAATGAGCAGTTCTTC. Protein sequence: CATTRSSGGNNEQFF.

The rearrangement links TRBV30 to TRBJ2-7; 13 bases line up with TRBD2. V shed 4 bases, J shed 9 bases, and the junction held 21 bases outside the gene matches. The CDR3 has 18 residues. Germline CDR1 and CDR2: GTSNPN and SVGIG (reference sequence). The CDR3 here is CAWNLGRLAGGDVNLQYF. CDR3 in DNA: TGTGCCTGGAATCTCGGTCGACTAGCGGGAGGTGACGTTAATCTGCAGTACTTC.

The genes are TRBV11-2 and TRBJ2-3; D is ambiguous. Germline CDR1 reads SGHAT; CDR2 reads FQNNGV. Between the trimmed V and J ends, which lost 1 base and 8 bases, there was a span of 10 bases. The CDR3 loop spans 13 amino acids. The CDR3 sequence is CASSLGLSGTQYF. Here the CDR3 DNA reads TGTGCCAGCAGCTTAGGACTCTCCGGTACGCAGTATTTT.

The V and J genes are TRBV12-5 and TRBJ1-1, with 7 bases that match TRBD1. V trimming: 10 bases; J trimming: 4 bases; junction bases outside the gene matches: 18. The CDR3 covers 16 residues. CDR1 and CDR2 (germline): LGHNT, FRNRAP. The CDR3 coding sequence is TGTGCTACAACGCGGGACAGACTTGGTCCCTCCACTGAAGCTTTCTTT. Translating it yields CATTRDRLGPSTEAFF. The full variable domain, completed using reference TRBV12-5 and TRBJ1-1, is DARVTQTPRHKVTEMGQEVTMRCQPILGHNTVFWYRQTMMQGLELLAYFRNRAPLDDSGMPKDRFSAEMPDATLATLKIQPSEPRDSAVYFCATTRDRLGPSTEAFFGQGTRLTVV.

The chain joins TRBV30 to TRBJ2-1; TRBD2 agrees at 8 bases. The ends lost 4 bases at V and 7 bases at J; junction bases unmatched: 18. The CDR3 totals 17 residues. CDR1 and CDR2 (germline): GTSNPN, SVGIG (reference sequence). Here the CDR3 DNA reads TGTGCCTGGAAGCCCGCTCCGGGAGGGTCGATGAGAAATGAGCAGTTCTTC. Its protein product is CAWKPAPGGSMRNEQFF.

The chain uses TRBV7-9 and TRBJ2-7; 8 nucleotides align to TRBD1. The CDR3 spans 11 residues. Germline V gene data show CDR1 as SEHNR and CDR2 as FQNEAQ (reference sequence). The CDR3 sequence: CPTGESYEQYF. The CDR3, as DNA: TGTCCGACAGGGGAGAGCTACGAGCAGTACTTC.

The chain carries TRBV4-1 and TRBJ2-4; 10 bases match TRBD1. The CDR3 runs to 16 residues. After removal of 6 bases from V and 0 bases from J, the junction contained 5 bases not matched to a gene. Germline lookup yields CDR1 MGHRA and CDR2 YSYEKL. DNA of the CDR3: TGCGCCAGCAGACTGGGACAGGGGTCAGCCAAAAACATTCAGTACTTC. It is translated as CASRLGQGSAKNIQYF.

V is TRBV27 and J is TRBJ1-1; TRBD1 matches at 11 bases. The CDR3 is made up of 15 amino acids. Germline V gives CDR1 MNHEY, CDR2 SMNVEV (reference sequence). The ends lost 5 bases at V and 2 bases at J; junction bases unmatched: 4. CDR3 DNA sequence: TGTGCCAGCAGTCGGACAGGGGGCATAAACACTGAAGCTTTCTTT. Protein: CASSRTGGINTEAFF.

The chain has TRBV18 and TRBJ2-3; no firm D call. With 2 bases removed from V and 2 bases from J, the gap between germline ends came to 5 bases. The CDR3 runs to 13 residues. Germline CDR1 and CDR2: KGHSH and LQKENI. The CDR3 spells CASSPANTDTQYF. The CDR3 DNA follows: TGTGCCAGCTCACCAGCGAACACAGATACGCAGTATTTT.